The table lists the clone carrying this T cell receptor beta chain with many counts. The antigen remains undetermined. These data originate in a study of neurological immune-mediated disorders. One entry per CDR3 protein, called by TCRdb with MiXCR from the 5' RACE reads. The sample holds under 35,000 distinct CDR3 sequences, around 21% seen once. Whole-study findings and limits: The expanded clones of different subjects shared no CDR3 amino acid sequences (suggesting private repertoires in all groups).

The germline V gene has CDR1 DFQATT and CDR2 SNEGSKA (reference sequence). The CDR3 loop spans 15 amino acids. Losses at the gene ends were 2 bases for V and 6 bases for J; bases not matched to a gene: 9. The rearrangement uses TRBV20-1 and TRBJ2-2, with 7 bases matching TRBD1. Sample: CD4+ T cells from blood. The sequence was obtained from a man aged 45-65 years with HTLV-1-associated myelopathy (HAM/TSP). DNA of the CDR3: TGCAGTGCTAGACCCTCCCACAGGGGCCCCGGGGAGCTGTTTTTT. This encodes CSARPSHRGPGELFF.